This TCR beta chain derives from a study of cytomegalovirus exposure and HLA in healthy donors. The PCR had 60 Vbeta and 13 Jbeta primers. TCRdb keeps only in-frame clones here, not all; method: immunoSEQ multiplex PCR. The table includes under 150,000 clones, about 79% detected once. Germline lookup yields CDR1 SNHLY and CDR2 FYNNEI. Trimming shortened V by 4 bases and J by 4 bases, and 10 bases separated the two germline ends. The CDR3 has 14 amino acids. The genes are TRBV2 and TRBJ2-2; D call uncertain. This clonotype was sampled from a woman between 25 and 40 years old in good health and CMV-seronegative. Sequenced material: PBMCs. The chain's CDR3 is CASSVAEFTGELFF. The CDR3 DNA reads as TGTGCCAGCAGTGTCGCGGAGTTCACCGGGGAGCTGTTTTTT.